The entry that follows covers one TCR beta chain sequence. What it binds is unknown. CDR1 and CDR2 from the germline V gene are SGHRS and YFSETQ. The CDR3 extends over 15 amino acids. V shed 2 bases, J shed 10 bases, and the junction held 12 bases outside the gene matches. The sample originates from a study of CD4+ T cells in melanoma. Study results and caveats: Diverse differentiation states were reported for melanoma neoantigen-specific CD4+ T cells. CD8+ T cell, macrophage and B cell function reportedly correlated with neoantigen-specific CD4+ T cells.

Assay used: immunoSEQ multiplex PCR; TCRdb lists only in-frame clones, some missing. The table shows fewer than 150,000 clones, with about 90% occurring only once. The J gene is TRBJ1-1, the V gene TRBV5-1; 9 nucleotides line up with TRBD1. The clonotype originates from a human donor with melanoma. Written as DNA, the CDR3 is TGCGCCAGCAGCTTTGGGACCGGGACAGGGACAGCAGCTTTCTTT. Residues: CASSFGTGTGTAAFF. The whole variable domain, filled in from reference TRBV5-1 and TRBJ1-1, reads KAGVTQTPRYLIKTRGQQVTLSCSPISGHRSVSWYQQTPGQGLQFLFEYFSETQRNKGNFPGRFSGRQFSNSRSEMNVSTLELGDSALYLCASSFGTGTGTAAFFGQGTRLTVV.